The next 30 T cell receptor beta chains were all read from a single sample in a study of siplizumab effects on memory and regulatory T cells. TCRdb's table, derived via immunoSEQ multiplex PCR, lists solely in-frame clones and lacks some. Here the sample spans 100,000 to 120,000 clones, over 85% being singletons. The specimen sequenced was CD4+ T cells sorted from blood. The receptors shown here come from a human donor in good health.

The gene calls are TRBV19 and TRBJ2-7; the match to TRBD2 covers 9 bases. The germline V gene has CDR1 LNHDA and CDR2 SQIVND (reference sequence). V lost 7 bases, J lost 3 bases, and 7 bases stayed unmatched. The CDR3 loop spans 14 amino acids. The CDR3 nucleotides read TGTGCCAGTAATCCCGGGACTAGCATCTACGAGCAGTACTTC. Translation: CASNPGTSIYEQYF.

This clone turned up a few times. CDR3 DNA sequence: TGTGCCAGCAGCTCGCGGAACACTGAAGCTTTCTTT. Its protein is CASSSRNTEAFF. The chain links TRBV25-1 to TRBJ1-1; D is unresolved. In germline, CDR1 is MGHDK, CDR2 SYGVNS. CDR3 length equals 12 residues. V lost 6 bases, J lost 1 base, and 6 bases lay in between.

The V gene is TRBV5-1, the J gene TRBJ2-7, with TRBD1 matching over 9 bases. CDR3 length equals 18 residues. The trim removed 2 bases at V and 4 bases at J, leaving 16 bases unmatched. Germline values: CDR1 SGHRS, CDR2 YFSETQ. The CDR3 region is CASSFTGQGEGGIYEQYF. The DNA for the CDR3 is TGCGCCAGCAGCTTCACGGGACAGGGCGAAGGGGGGATATACGAGCAGTACTTC.

This chain uses TRBV6-6 with TRBJ1-2; 8 bases align to TRBD1. Losses at the gene ends were 5 bases for V and 7 bases for J; bases not matched to a gene: 15. CDR1 is MNHNY and CDR2 is SVGAGI in the germline V gene (reference sequence). CDR3 length: 16 residues. In DNA form, the CDR3 reads TGTGCCAGCAGTCGCGACCGTTCCAGGGGGCGGTTTGGCTACACCTTC. Its protein product is CASSRDRSRGRFGYTF.

This chain links TRBV4-1 with TRBJ1-2; TRBD1 matches at 12 bases. The germline V gene encodes CDR1 MGHRA and CDR2 YSYEKL. The junction had 2 bases not matched to a gene; V was cut back by 1 base and J by 2 bases. The CDR3 spans 16 residues. This CDR3 is CASSQAGTGGNYGYTF. CDR3 coding DNA: TGCGCCAGCAGCCAAGCCGGGACAGGGGGCAACTATGGCTACACCTTC.

This clone was detected only once. The chain has TRBV5-1 and TRBJ2-7, with D perhaps matching TRBD2 (5 bases). The length of the CDR3 is 15 residues. V was clipped by 1 base and J by 3 bases, with 14 bases between them. Germline CDR1 is SGHRS and CDR2 is YFSETQ. The CDR3 nucleotides are TGCGCCAGCAGCTTGTCGGGGATAGCAGGCTACGAGCAGTACTTC. Translated, it gives CASSLSGIAGYEQYF.

V and J are TRBV7-9 and TRBJ2-5; 7 bases line up with TRBD1. Germline V gene sequence: CDR1 SEHNR, CDR2 FQNEAQ (reference sequence). Trimming removed 3 bases from V and 2 bases from J; junction bases left unmatched: 6. This CDR3 contains 15 residues. The CDR3 region is CASSLGQLTQETQYF. The CDR3 DNA reads as TGTGCCAGCAGCTTGGGACAGCTTACTCAAGAGACCCAGTACTTC.

J is TRBJ1-4 and V is TRBV5-1; perhaps TRBD1 as D (6 bases). Germline V gives CDR1 SGHRS, CDR2 YFSETQ. The CDR3 spans 15 residues. Between the trimmed V and J ends, which lost 0 bases and 5 bases, there was a span of 11 bases. CDR3 loop: CASSLDGQPNEKLFF. CDR3 DNA sequence: TGCGCCAGCAGCTTGGATGGACAGCCAAATGAAAAACTGTTTTTT.

CDR3 protein: CASSLRTWYNEQFF. For the CDR3, the DNA is TGTGCCAGCAGCCTCCGGACCTGGTACAATGAGCAGTTCTTC. The rearrangement uses TRBV27 and TRBJ2-1; D uncertain. The CDR3 consists of 14 residues. Germline lookup yields CDR1 MNHEY and CDR2 SMNVEV (reference sequence). With 6 bases removed from V and 4 bases from J, the gap between germline ends came to 13 bases.

This chain joins TRBV5-4 and TRBJ1-1, with D unresolved. Trimming cost V 6 bases and J 4 bases, with 13 bases left between them. Germline-derived CDR1 and CDR2 are SGHNT and YYREEE (reference sequence). The CDR3 spans 13 residues. The CDR3 is CASTLGRTTEAFF. The DNA of the CDR3 is TGTGCCAGCACCTTAGGGAGGACCACTGAAGCTTTCTTT.

This rearrangement joins TRBV7-2 to TRBJ1-4; 7 bases fit TRBD1. The CDR3 has 15 amino acids. CDR1 SGHTA and CDR2 FQGNSA come from the germline V gene. The trim removed 5 bases at V and 2 bases at J, leaving 5 bases unmatched. The CDR3 nucleotides read TGTGCCAGCAGCGTCAGGGGGAGGACTAATGAAAAACTGTTTTTT. Amino acids: CASSVRGRTNEKLFF.

This clone has a single count. The chain combines TRBV6-6 with TRBJ2-5; 7 nucleotides agree with TRBD1. The trim removed 5 bases at V and 1 base at J, leaving 4 bases unmatched. There are 14 residues in the CDR3. The germline V gene has CDR1 MNHNY and CDR2 SVGAGI (reference sequence). In DNA, the CDR3 is TGTGCCAGCAGTGGAAGACAGGGCCAAGAGACCCAGTACTTC. Amino acids: CASSGRQGQETQYF.

This chain uses TRBV29-1 with TRBJ2-7; 8 positions agree with TRBD1. The CDR3 has 13 amino acids. Losses at the gene ends were 4 bases for V and 2 bases for J; bases not matched to a gene: 4. The germline V gene has CDR1 SQVTM and CDR2 ANQGSEA. The CDR3 DNA reads as TGCAGCGTTGCCGGGACAGGCGCCTACGAGCAGTACTTC. It codes for CSVAGTGAYEQYF.

The chain recombines TRBV5-4 with TRBJ2-3, with D perhaps given as TRBD1 or TRBD2 (7 bases each). V was pared by 4 bases and J by 6 bases, with 21 bases between. CDR3 size: 16 residues. Germline assignment: CDR1 SGHNT and CDR2 YYREEE (reference sequence). The CDR3 here is CASSPGGGGGRDTQYF. As DNA, the CDR3 is TGTGCCAGCAGCCCCGGGGGAGGGGGCGGTCGGGATACGCAGTATTTT.

The rearrangement links TRBV6-4 to TRBJ2-1; 7 bases agree with TRBD1. The V gene end was trimmed by 6 bases and the J gene end by 4 bases; junction bases not matched to a gene: 6. The CDR3 totals 14 residues. Germline assignment: CDR1 MRHNA and CDR2 SNTAGT. CDR3 DNA sequence: TGTGCCAGCAGGGCCGGGACAGTGTACAATGAGCAGTTCTTC. Its translation: CASRAGTVYNEQFF.

With regard to this clone: Mismatch with germline at one junction end may stem from a read error. This chain joins TRBV12-5 and TRBJ1-2, with D uncertain. Germline V gene data show CDR1 as LGHNT and CDR2 as FRNRAP. The CDR3 spans 14 residues. The CDR3 here is CASGPYGAQGIGAF. Written as DNA, the CDR3 is TGTGCTAGTGGCCCCTATGGCGCTCAAGGGATCGGAGCCTTC. The whole variable domain, remainder taken from reference TRBV12-5 and TRBJ1-2, is DARVTQTPRHKVTEMGQEVTMRCQPILGHNTVFWYRQTMMQGLELLAYFRNRAPLDDSGMPKDRFSAEMPDATLATLKIQPSEPRDSAVYFCASGPYGAQGIGAFGSGTRLTVV.

The rearrangement joins TRBV7-9 to TRBJ1-5, with unresolved D. Trimming took 1 base from V and 0 from J, leaving 7 bases between them. The CDR3 sequence is 15 residues long. Germline-derived CDR1 and CDR2 are SEHNR and FQNEAQ (reference sequence). The CDR3 spells CASSLGLNSNQPQHF. The CDR3 DNA sequence: TGTGCCAGCAGCTTAGGACTGAATAGCAATCAGCCCCAGCATTTT.

This chain connects TRBV7-9 to TRBJ1-2; 7 positions agree with TRBD1. The germline gives CDR1 SEHNR, CDR2 FQNEAQ (reference sequence). The CDR3 is 14 amino acids. V trimming: 5 bases; J trimming: 2 bases; junction bases outside the gene matches: 5. The CDR3 loop reads CASSALGGNYGYTF. The DNA of the CDR3 is TGTGCCAGCAGCGCCCTAGGGGGCAACTATGGCTACACCTTC.

This clone was counted a single time. The gene calls are TRBV5-8 and TRBJ2-5; tentative D call: TRBD2 (6 bases). Per germline, CDR1 SGHTS and CDR2 YDEGEE. This CDR3 has 16 amino acids. V lost 0 bases, J lost 0 bases, and 12 bases lay in between. CDR3 sequence: CASSLVSGVYQETQYF. In DNA form, the CDR3 reads TGTGCCAGCAGCTTGGTATCGGGGGTGTACCAAGAGACCCAGTACTTC.

A single count supports this clone. The rearrangement joins TRBV5-1 to TRBJ2-5; D is unresolved. Germline V gene lookup returns CDR1 SGHRS and CDR2 YFSETQ. The CDR3 has 12 residues. V was trimmed by 5 bases and J by 2 bases, leaving 7 bases between them. The CDR3 reads CASRAGQETQYF. In DNA form, the CDR3 reads TGCGCCAGCAGGGCTGGGCAAGAGACCCAGTACTTC.

This clone was counted a single time. The V call is TRBV21-1, the J call TRBJ2-1; the table gives TRBD1 as D, unverified against the DNA. TRBV21-1 constitutes a pseudogene. This CDR3 is 17 amino acids long. The CDR3 region has the DNA TGTGCCAGCAGCAAAGCGCTAGTGACAGGGGACTACAATGAGCAGTTCTTC. This gives the protein CASSKALVTGDYNEQFF.

J is TRBJ1-1 and V is TRBV28; tentatively, D is TRBD1 (6 bases). This CDR3 region has 15 residues. Trimming took off 5 bases at V and 9 bases at J, with 22 bases between the two ends. Germline assignment: CDR1 MDHEN and CDR2 SYDVKM. The CDR3 DNA is TGTGCCAGCAGTCCCGTTTCTCCAGGGACAACCCAAGCTTTCTTT. It encodes CASSPVSPGTTQAFF.

The chain carries TRBV2 and TRBJ2-5, with a weak D call TRBD1 (6 bases). V lost 4 bases, J lost 1 base, and 13 bases lay in between. Germline CDR1 is SNHLY and CDR2 is FYNNEI. This CDR3 comprises 15 residues. The CDR3 protein is CASSATTGSQETQYF. The CDR3 region has the DNA TGTGCCAGCAGTGCTACAACAGGGTCCCAAGAGACCCAGTACTTC.

V gene TRBV19 combines with J gene TRBJ1-5; a weak D match, TRBD1 (6 bases). The CDR3 totals 19 residues. The V end was cut by 1 base, the J end by 0 bases, with 19 bases between. Germline V gene data show CDR1 as LNHDA and CDR2 as SQIVND (reference sequence). This CDR3 is CASSIAGGRAYYSNQPQHF. The CDR3 DNA reads TGTGCCAGTAGTATAGCCGGGGGGCGAGCCTACTATAGCAATCAGCCCCAGCATTTT. The whole variable domain, remainder taken from reference TRBV19 and TRBJ1-5, is DGGITQSPKYLFRKEGQNVTLSCEQNLNHDAMYWYRQDPGQGLRLIYYSQIVNDFQKGDIAEGYSVSREKKESFPLTVTSAQKNPTAFYLCASSIAGGRAYYSNQPQHFGDGTRLSIL.

This clone was observed a single time. J is TRBJ2-3 and V is TRBV6-1, with TRBD2 matching 8 bases. CDR1 is MNHNS, CDR2 SASEGT, per germline. V lost 2 bases to trimming and J lost 3 bases; unmatched junction nucleotides: 7. CDR3 length equals 16 residues. DNA for the CDR3: TGTGCCAGCAGTGAAAGTCTGGGACTAGGGACAGATACGCAGTATTTT. The encoded protein is CASSESLGLGTDTQYF.

This rearrangement joins TRBV5-1 to TRBJ2-2; D could derive from TRBD1 or TRBD2 (5 bases each). CDR1 is SGHRS, CDR2 YFSETQ, per germline. The CDR3 runs 16 residues. V was cut by 4 bases and J by 0 bases, with 13 bases left in between. This chain's CDR3 is CASSVTGTSNTGELFF. CDR3 DNA sequence: TGCGCCAGCAGCGTTACCGGGACCTCGAACACCGGGGAGCTGTTTTTT. Based on the CDR3 plus reference TRBV5-1 and TRBJ2-2, the full variable domain is KAGVTQTPRYLIKTRGQQVTLSCSPISGHRSVSWYQQTPGQGLQFLFEYFSETQRNKGNFPGRFSGRQFSNSRSEMNVSTLELGDSALYLCASSVTGTSNTGELFFGEGSRLTVL.

The chain links TRBV18 to TRBJ1-1; TRBD1 matches at 11 bases. This CDR3 is 17 amino acids long. CDR1 and CDR2 (germline): KGHSH, LQKENI. V shed 3 bases, J shed 3 bases, and the junction held 9 bases outside the gene matches. CDR3 sequence: CASSPPVGQGADTEAFF. CDR3 coding DNA: TGTGCCAGCTCACCCCCCGTCGGACAGGGGGCGGACACTGAAGCTTTCTTT. Combining the CDR3 with reference TRBV18 and TRBJ1-1 gives the whole variable domain NAGVMQNPRHLVRRRGQEARLRCSPMKGHSHVYWYRQLPEEGLKFMVYLQKENIIDESGMPKERFSAEFPKEGPSILRIQQVVRGDSAAYFCASSPPVGQGADTEAFFGQGTRLTVV.

CDR3 region: CASSVAGRGSYNEQFF. The CDR3 coding sequence is TGTGCCAGCAGCGTAGCGGGCAGGGGCTCCTACAATGAGCAGTTCTTC. This chain joins TRBV9 and TRBJ2-1; a possible D gene is TRBD1 (6 bases). Trimming shortened V by 0 bases and J by 0 bases, and 10 bases separated the two germline ends. The CDR3 is made up of 16 amino acids. Looked up from germline, CDR1 is SGDLS and CDR2 is YYNGEE.

The chain uses TRBV4-1 and TRBJ2-7; D is unclear. Germline V gene data show CDR1 as MGHRA and CDR2 as YSYEKL. There are 14 residues in the CDR3. Trimming took off 3 bases at V and 0 bases at J, with 9 bases between the two ends. CDR3 sequence: CASSQGLGSYEQYF. CDR3 sequence (DNA): TGCGCCAGCAGCCAGGGTTTGGGCTCCTACGAGCAGTACTTC.

The V and J genes are TRBV5-4 and TRBJ2-6; D call uncertain. CDR3 length: 15 amino acids. Germline V gene sequence: CDR1 SGHNT, CDR2 YYREEE (reference sequence). With 0 bases removed from V and 0 bases from J, the gap between germline ends came to 4 bases. This CDR3 reads CASSLDLSGANVLTF. The CDR3 DNA reads TGTGCCAGCAGCTTGGATCTCTCTGGGGCCAACGTCCTGACTTTC.